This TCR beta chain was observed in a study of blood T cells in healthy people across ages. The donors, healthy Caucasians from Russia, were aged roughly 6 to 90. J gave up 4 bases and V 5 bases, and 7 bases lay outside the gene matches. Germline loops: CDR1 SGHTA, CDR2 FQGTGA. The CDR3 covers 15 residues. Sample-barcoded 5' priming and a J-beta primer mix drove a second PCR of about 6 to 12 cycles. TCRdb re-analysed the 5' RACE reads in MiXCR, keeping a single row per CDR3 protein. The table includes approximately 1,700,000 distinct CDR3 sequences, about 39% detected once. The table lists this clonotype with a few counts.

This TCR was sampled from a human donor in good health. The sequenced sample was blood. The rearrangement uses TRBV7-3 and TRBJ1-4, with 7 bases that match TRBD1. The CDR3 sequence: CASSIYRGLNEKLFF. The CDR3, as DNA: TGTGCCAGCAGCATATACAGGGGCCTTAATGAAAAACTGTTTTTT.